This is a list of T cell receptor beta chains from one sample in a study of blood T cell repertoires in COVID-19. The table came from immunoSEQ multiplex PCR; TCRdb's copy has only in-frame clones and leaves some out. Altogether approximately 100,000 clones are present, under 80% being singletons, with the ten largest covering around 20%. Sequenced input: peripheral blood. The receptors come from a man between 65 and 80 years old with active or convalescent COVID-19. Each CDR3 is given with its conserved first and last residue. The order of the fields is V gene, D gene, clone size, J gene, CDR3 DNA, CDR3 protein. D genes are given only for firm matches. Where a row states a size, it is once, few, many or the class of an expanded clone; other rows omit it.

TRBV5-1	TRBD1	.	TRBJ2-5	TGCGCCAGCAGCAAGGGACAGCAAGAGACCCAGTACTTC	CASSKGQQETQYF
TRBV10-3	TRBD1	once	TRBJ1-1	TGTGCCATCAGCGGACAGGGCGGCACTGAAGCTTTCTTT	CAISGQGGTEAFF
TRBV7-3	TRBD1	.	TRBJ2-1	TGTGCCAGCAGCTTAACTCCGGGACAGGGGGCAAATGGTGAGCAGTTCTTC	CASSLTPGQGANGEQFF
TRBV11-3	.	.	TRBJ2-3	TGTGCCAGCAGCTTCAGACATAGCACAGATACGCAGTATTTT	CASSFRHSTDTQYF
TRBV2	.	once	TRBJ1-1	TGTGCCAGCAGCGTGACAGTGGGGACTGAAGCTTTCTTT	CASSVTVGTEAFF
TRBV28	TRBD2	.	TRBJ2-4	TGTGCCAGCAGTTCATTCCAGGGTACTAGCGGGAGGAATGTTGTCGACGGAAACATTCAGTACTTC	CASSSFQGTSGRNVVDGNIQYF
TRBV7-3	TRBD1	.	TRBJ2-1	TGTGCCAGCAGCTTGACAGGGGGGAATGAGCAGTTCTTC	CASSLTGGNEQFF
TRBV11-2	.	few	TRBJ2-7	TGTGCCAGCAGCTCGGACAGTGCCTACGAGCAGTACTTC	CASSSDSAYEQYF
TRBV7-6	.	.	TRBJ1-1	TGTGCCAGCAGCTCCTCAGTGAACACTGAAGCTTTCTTT	CASSSSVNTEAFF
TRBV3-1/TRBV3-2	TRBD1	.	TRBJ1-1	TGTGCCAGCAGCCAAGATCCGGGACAGGGGAACACTGAAGCTTTCTTT	CASSQDPGQGNTEAFF
TRBV5-1	TRBD2	.	TRBJ2-7	TGCGCCAGCAGCAAAAGCGGGGGCGAGTCCTACGAGCAGTACTTC	CASSKSGGESYEQYF
TRBV12-5	TRBD1	.	TRBJ2-7	TGTGCTAGTGGACCGGGACAGGGGGGCCACGAGCAGTACTTC	CASGPGQGGHEQYF
TRBV28	.	.	TRBJ1-5	TGTGCCAGCAGCCCTCCGGAGGTCGGGTATAGCAATCAGCCCCAGCATTTT	CASSPPEVGYSNQPQHF
TRBV6-1	TRBD2	.	TRBJ2-7	TGTGCCAGCAGTGACAGCGGGAGGGCCTCCTACGAGCAGTACTTC	CASSDSGRASYEQYF
TRBV6-5	.	.	TRBJ1-1	TGTGCCAGCAGGGGCCAGGACACTGAAGCTTTCTTT	CASRGQDTEAFF
TRBV5-1	.	.	TRBJ2-7	TGCGCCAGCAGCTTGTTCAGCTCCTACGAGCAGTACTTC	CASSLFSSYEQYF
TRBV28	.	once	TRBJ1-2	TGTGCCAGCAGTTTAGGGTCCGAGGCCTATGGCTACACCTTC	CASSLGSEAYGYTF
TRBV19	TRBD1	.	TRBJ2-2	TGTGCCAGTAGTCGAGGGACAGGGAAGGTCGCCGGGGAGCTGTTTTTT	CASSRGTGKVAGELFF
TRBV20-1	.	many	TRBJ2-1	TGCAGTGCTAGTAATTTACAGGGATCCGCCAATGAGCAGTTCTTC	CSASNLQGSANEQFF
TRBV10-3	TRBD2	once	TRBJ2-7	TGTGCCATCAGTGAGTCCCCTGGACTAGCGGGGGCCCATTACGAGCAGTACTTC	CAISESPGLAGAHYEQYF
TRBV19	TRBD1	once	TRBJ1-1	TGTGCCAGTAGTATTACAGGGGGATCGAACACTGAAGCTTTCTTT	CASSITGGSNTEAFF
TRBV11-2	TRBD1	.	TRBJ2-2	TGTGCCAGCAGCTCACGCACAGGGGATGCCGGGGAGCTGTTTTTT	CASSSRTGDAGELFF
TRBV28	.	.	TRBJ2-5	TGTGCCAGCAGCCCCTCTAGCGCAGAGACCCAGTACTTC	CASSPSSAETQYF
TRBV3-1/TRBV3-2	TRBD1	.	TRBJ1-4	TGTGCCAGCAGCCTTAAGGGACAGGGTGGAAAACTGTTTTTT	CASSLKGQGGKLFF
TRBV7-2	.	few	TRBJ1-3	TGTGCCAGCAGCTTACGAAGGGGCGGAAACACCATATATTTT	CASSLRRGGNTIYF
TRBV12-3/TRBV12-4	.	.	TRBJ1-5	TGTGCCAGCACCGAGAATTTCAATCAGCCCCAGCATTTT	CASTENFNQPQHF
TRBV27	TRBD1	.	TRBJ1-1	TGTGCCAGCAGTTCCAGACAGGGTACTGAAGCTTTCTTT	CASSSRQGTEAFF
TRBV12-5	.	.	TRBJ2-3	TGTGCTAGTGGTTTGCTAGATACGCAGTATTTT	CASGLLDTQYF
TRBV7-9	.	.	TRBJ2-2	TGTGCCAGCAGCTTAGGTCACGGGGAGCTGTTTTTT	CASSLGHGELFF
TRBV19	TRBD2	.	TRBJ2-1	TGTGCCAGTAGGAAACTAGCGGGAGGGCCTGATGAGCAGTTCTTC	CASRKLAGGPDEQFF
TRBV3-1/TRBV3-2	.	.	TRBJ1-3	TGTGCCAGCAGCCCCCAGGGGCATGGAAACACCATATATTTT	CASSPQGHGNTIYF
TRBV4-2	TRBD2	.	TRBJ2-5	TGTGCCAGCAGCCCTGGACTAGTCCAAGAGACCCAGTACTTC	CASSPGLVQETQYF
TRBV7-9	TRBD1	.	TRBJ2-3	TGTGCCAGCAGCTCCGATCCGGGACAGGGAAAAGATACGCAGTATTTT	CASSSDPGQGKDTQYF
TRBV28	.	.	TRBJ2-1	TGTGCCAGCAGTATCTCGCGACAACCTTACAATGAGCAGTTCTTC	CASSISRQPYNEQFF
TRBV10-2	.	.	TRBJ2-5	TGCGCCAGCACGGCAGGGTTTGGGGAGACCCAGTACTTC	CASTAGFGETQYF